The 20 T cell receptor beta chains presented below share a single source sample, sequenced in a study of blood T cell repertoires in COVID-19. The assay was immunoSEQ multiplex PCR, and TCRdb's table has in-frame clones only and misses some. The sample has 60,000 to 95,000 clones; around 90% are singletons. What was sequenced was peripheral blood. Source of these receptors: a woman of 80 years or more with active or convalescent COVID-19.

The rearrangement links TRBV6-5 to TRBJ1-2; the match to TRBD1 covers 7 bases. The CDR3 extends over 14 amino acids. Germline V lookup: CDR1 MNHEY, CDR2 SVGAGI. The V segment lost 6 bases and the J segment 6 bases; nucleotides outside the gene matches: 10. The CDR3 bases are TGTGCCAGCAGGAATCCCGGGACAGCCCATGGCTACACCTTC. Amino acids: CASRNPGTAHGYTF.

This chain uses TRBV6-2 or TRBV6-3 with TRBJ1-1; 10 bases agree with TRBD1. V dropped 4 bases and J dropped 0; count of bases not matched to a gene: 14. Germline V gene sequence: CDR1 MNHEY, CDR2 SVGEGT. CDR3 length equals 19 residues. CDR3 region: CASSLPLGQGGSMNTEAFF. In DNA, the CDR3 is TGTGCCAGCAGTTTACCCCTAGGACAGGGGGGCTCTATGAACACTGAAGCTTTCTTT.

This clone was observed a few times. This chain uses TRBV5-1 with TRBJ2-7; the D is unclear. The CDR3 is made up of 14 amino acids. The V end lost 0 bases, the J end lost 0 bases, and 7 bases lay between the germline ends. Germline V CDR1 and CDR2: SGHRS, YFSETQ. The CDR3 region is CASSLEHFSYEQYF. DNA of the CDR3: TGCGCCAGCAGCTTGGAGCACTTCTCCTACGAGCAGTACTTC.

This clone was seen a handful of times. This chain joins TRBV5-1 and TRBJ1-1, with D possibly matching TRBD1 (6 bases). V lost 4 bases to trimming and J lost 1 base, with 11 bases between them. This CDR3 comprises 14 residues. Germline CDR1 and CDR2: SGHRS and YFSETQ. The CDR3 bases are TGCGCCAGCAGCATCGGACAGCAGAACACTGAAGCTTTCTTT. Amino acid sequence: CASSIGQQNTEAFF.

The V gene is TRBV3-1 (or the pseudogene TRBV3-2), the J gene TRBJ2-7, with D unresolved. With 0 bases removed from V and 3 bases from J, the gap between germline ends came to 12 bases. The CDR3 sequence is 15 residues long. Germline V gene sequence: CDR1 LGHDT, CDR2 YNNKEL (reference sequence). As DNA, the CDR3 is TGTGCCAGCAGCCAAGATTTACAGATTGTCTACGAGCAGTACTTC. Translating it yields CASSQDLQIVYEQYF.

This clone was counted a single time. The V call is TRBV18, the J call TRBJ1-1, with 8 bases that match TRBD1. CDR1 and CDR2 (germline): KGHSH, LQKENI. The CDR3 extends over 15 amino acids. V dropped 4 bases and J dropped 3; count of bases not matched to a gene: 7. The CDR3 here is CASSLQTGGDTEAFF. CDR3 in DNA: TGTGCCAGCTCACTACAAACAGGGGGGGACACTGAAGCTTTCTTT.

The V gene is TRBV10-3, the J gene TRBJ2-3; 15 bases match TRBD2. CDR3 length: 17 amino acids. The germline V gene encodes CDR1 ENHRY and CDR2 SYGVKD. Unmatched junction bases numbered 6, after V lost 4 bases and J lost 4 bases. In nucleotides, the CDR3 is TGTGCCATCAGTGCGAGGACTAGCGGGGGGGCGGCAGATACGCAGTATTTT. This gives the protein CAISARTSGGAADTQYF.

The rearrangement joins TRBV27 to TRBJ1-2; D ambiguous. CDR3 length: 13 amino acids. V was pared by 5 bases and J by 7 bases, with 14 bases between. In germline, CDR1 is MNHEY, CDR2 SMNVEV (reference sequence). CDR3 sequence reads: CASSQIGNLGYTF. In nucleotides, the CDR3 is TGTGCCAGCAGTCAGATTGGCAATCTTGGCTACACCTTC.

The chain is built from TRBV19 and TRBJ1-4; D perhaps matches TRBD1 (5 bases). Germline V CDR1 and CDR2: LNHDA, SQIVND (reference sequence). CDR3 length: 14 residues. V dropped 10 bases and J dropped 8 bases, with 20 bases sitting between them. In DNA form, the CDR3 reads TGTGCCACTTCCGCTGTCCGGGGGGTCGAAAAACTGTTTTTT. It encodes CATSAVRGVEKLFF.

The chain combines TRBV2 with TRBJ2-1, with 8 positions matching TRBD2. Germline trimming cut 5 bases from V and 10 bases from J; bases unmatched to any gene: 13. The CDR3 sequence is 15 residues long. Germline CDR1 is SNHLY and CDR2 is FYNNEI. The CDR3 sequence: CASSIPTSAPLEQFF. The CDR3 DNA is TGTGCCAGCAGTATTCCGACTAGCGCACCATTAGAGCAGTTCTTC.

The chain combines TRBV11-2 with TRBJ1-3; D possibly corresponds to TRBD1 (5 bases). Per the germline V gene, CDR1 is SGHAT and CDR2 is FQNNGV. CDR3 length: 15 residues. Trimming stripped 3 bases from V and 0 bases from J, with 9 bases between. As DNA, the CDR3 is TGTGCCAGCAGCTTCATTGACAGCTCTGGAAACACCATATATTTT. This translates into CASSFIDSSGNTIYF. The full variable domain, completed using reference TRBV11-2 and TRBJ1-3, is EAGVAQSPRYKIIEKRQSVAFWCNPISGHATLYWYQQILGQGPKLLIQFQNNGVVDDSQLPKDRFSAERLKGVDSTLKIQPAKLEDSAVYLCASSFIDSSGNTIYFGEGSWLTVV.

The chain has TRBV6-6 and TRBJ2-3; tentative D call: TRBD2 (6 bases). The CDR3 sequence is 14 residues long. Trimming stripped 5 bases from V and 8 bases from J, with 17 bases between. Germline assignment: CDR1 MNHNY and CDR2 SVGAGI (reference sequence). CDR3 sequence: CASSRDSTEGTQYF. In nucleotides, the CDR3 is TGTGCCAGCAGTAGGGACTCCACGGAGGGTACGCAGTATTTT.

The chain has TRBV2 and TRBJ1-6; D unclear. V was clipped by 6 bases and J by 0 bases, with 6 bases between them. Per germline, CDR1 SNHLY and CDR2 FYNNEI. There are 14 residues in the CDR3. The CDR3 DNA follows: TGTGCCAGCAGGGCCCGCTCCTATAATTCACCCCTCCACTTT. Encoded protein: CASRARSYNSPLHF.

This clone has a single count. As DNA, the CDR3 is TGTGCCAGTTGTAACCCTGGGCAAGCCCAGCATTTT. It encodes CASCNPGQAQHF. The chain has TRBV19 and TRBJ1-5; D gene ambiguous. V shed 8 bases and J shed 11 bases, with 16 bases lying between them. The CDR3 extends over 12 amino acids. Germline-derived CDR1 and CDR2 are LNHDA and SQIVND (reference sequence).

This chain uses TRBV27 with TRBJ1-4; 8 bases are a match to TRBD1. The CDR3 is made up of 18 amino acids. Germline V gene lookup returns CDR1 MNHEY and CDR2 SMNVEV (reference sequence). V gave up 5 bases and J gave up 7 bases; unmatched junction bases: 18. The CDR3 sequence is CASSNKGRGRSNGEKLFF. CDR3 DNA: TGTGCCAGCAGTAATAAGGGCAGGGGGCGTTCTAATGGTGAAAAACTGTTTTTT.

The gene calls are TRBV6-5 and TRBJ2-1, with TRBD2 as a possible D gene (5 bases). Per the germline V gene, CDR1 is MNHEY and CDR2 is SVGAGI. Trimming removed 0 bases from V and 6 bases from J, with 12 bases in between. CDR3 size: 15 residues. The CDR3 loop reads CASSYSSPGSNEQFF. The CDR3 coding sequence is TGTGCCAGCAGTTACTCGAGCCCGGGGAGCAATGAGCAGTTCTTC.

The gene calls are TRBV9 and TRBJ2-7; 9 bases are a match to TRBD1. V shed 3 bases, J shed 1 base, and the junction held 5 bases outside the gene matches. Per germline, CDR1 SGDLS and CDR2 YYNGEE. CDR3 length equals 15 residues. The CDR3 DNA follows: TGTGCCAGCAGCGGGGGACAGGGCCTTTCCTACGAGCAGTACTTC. Translated, it gives CASSGGQGLSYEQYF. The variable domain in full, with the rest retrieved from reference TRBV9 and TRBJ2-7, is DSGVTQTPKHLITATGQRVTLRCSPRSGDLSVYWYQQSLDQGLQFLIQYYNGEERAKGNILERFSAQQFPDLHSELNLSSLELGDSALYFCASSGGQGLSYEQYFGPGTRLTVT.

The V gene is TRBV5-4, the J gene TRBJ1-1; tentative D call: TRBD1 (6 bases). CDR1 is SGHNT and CDR2 is YYREEE in the germline V gene (reference sequence). The CDR3 runs 13 residues. V dropped 1 base and J dropped 4 bases, with 8 bases sitting between them. The CDR3 bases are TGTGCCAGCAGCTTGAGAGGGGGCACTGAAGCTTTCTTT. This encodes CASSLRGGTEAFF.

The J gene is TRBJ1-5, the V gene TRBV28; 7 positions match TRBD1. J was trimmed by 4 bases and V by 4 bases; bases with no gene match: 10. The CDR3 sequence is 16 residues long. Looked up from germline, CDR1 is MDHEN and CDR2 is SYDVKM. This CDR3 reads CASSSYGTARNQPQHF. CDR3 coding DNA: TGTGCCAGCAGTTCGTACGGGACAGCCAGAAATCAGCCCCAGCATTTT.

CDR3 sequence (DNA): TGTGCCAGCGCCCGACAGGGATGGGAGACCCAGTACTTC. This codes for CASARQGWETQYF. V is TRBV7-9 and J is TRBJ2-5; 7 nucleotides agree with TRBD1. The CDR3 is 13 residues long. CDR1 and CDR2 from the germline V gene are SEHNR and FQNEAQ (reference sequence). V was pared by 8 bases and J by 5 bases, with 8 bases of the junction left unmatched.